This TCR beta chain was identified in a study of T cell repertoires in cytomegalovirus infection. Trimming removed 3 bases at V and 8 bases at J, with 7 bases between. Germline CDR1 SEHNR, CDR2 FQNEAQ (reference sequence). The CDR3 extends over 11 amino acids. As for this clonotype: Given a much more abundant clone one base away, this may be a read error.

Each CDR3 protein is one row after TCRdb ran MiXCR on the reads. The repertoire has 500,000 to 600,000 distinct CDR3 sequences, more than 15% of them found once; the top ten carry about 24%. The chain has TRBV7-9 and TRBJ1-1; D not certain. The clonotype comes from a human donor in good health (CMV status not recorded). Some clones in this sample may be carry-over from other donors' samples. Input material: CD8+ T cells from PBMCs. CDR3 nucleotide sequence: TGTGCCAGCAGCTTCGAATTAGAAGCTTTCTTT. This translates into CASSFELEAFF.